The present T cell receptor (beta chain) was sequenced within a study of blood T cells in healthy people across ages. Points on this clonotype: Antigen: not known. A read error may produce the germline difference seen at one junction end.

Overall study results and limits: Donors of long life had a larger count of naive CD4+ cells and greater diversity than aged donors.

Per sample, a minimum of 6.5 million PBMCs were isolated. The CDR3 spans 15 residues. CDR1 is SEHNR, CDR2 FQNEAQ, per germline (reference sequence). PCR was performed a second time for about 7 to 12 cycles using a sample-barcoded 5' primer and a J-beta primer mix. TCRdb reprocessed the 5' RACE reads via MiXCR and lists one record per CDR3 protein. Of about a million distinct CDR3 sequences listed, 40% to 60% are singletons. Specimen: blood. The J gene is TRBJ1-2, the V gene TRBV7-9; D remains unclear. This clonotype was sampled from a man aged 25-45 years in good health. CDR3 sequence reads: CAGSVEALLPHGYTF. CDR3 bases: TGTGCCGGCAGCGTAGAGGCCCTCCTTCCCCATGGCTACACCTTC.